This paragraph covers one T cell receptor beta chain sequence. Its antigen remains unknown. Repertoires were generated with immunoSEQ multiplex PCR, while TCRdb's copy carries only in-frame clones and drops some. The data hold 380,000 or so clones, with 80% to 90% observed a single time. These data come from a study of Ad26.COV2.S vaccination and SARS-CoV-2 variants. The CDR3 contains 15 residues. V lost 0 bases, J lost 3 bases, and 4 bases stayed unmatched. The germline V gene encodes CDR1 MGHRA and CDR2 YSYEKL. General study points: Considerable breadth of spike-specific CD8+ and CD4+ T cell responses has reportedly been documented following vaccination.

Treatment of the sample: some 20 received Ad26.COV2.S at low or high dose, single or two shots; five or six received placebo; per-sample allocation not given. Sampling was performed 63 days after the first vaccine or placebo injection. The chain employs TRBV4-1 and TRBJ2-7; 8 bases map to TRBD1. The TCR originated in a person between 18 and 60 years old who received the Ad26.COV2.S COVID-19 vaccine or a placebo. Sequences were derived from peripheral blood, sampled in a trial of Ad26.COV2.S vaccine versus placebo. CDR3 protein: CASSQELTGGYEQYF. Written as DNA, the CDR3 is TGCGCCAGCAGCCAAGAACTAACAGGGGGCTACGAGCAGTACTTC.